This TCR beta chain was captured in a study of T cell clonality in common variable immunodeficiency. This clone was detected many times. The antigen remains undetermined. The DNA ends 3 residues before the CDR3 does, and the rest of the CDR3 is filled in from the germline J gene. Germline values: CDR1 DFQATT, CDR2 SNEGSKA (reference sequence). The CDR3 spans 13 residues. J was trimmed by 3 bases and V by 5 bases; bases with no gene match: 7. Broader study findings: Compared with healthy controls, CVID subjects showed increased TCRbeta clonality, mostly in about a third.

Each donor provided about 4.5 to 8.5 ml of heparinized whole blood. Only in-frame clones appear in the TCRdb table, and some are missing; sequencing was by immunoSEQ multiplex PCR. In total the sample includes approximately 81,000 clones, none of them seen once. The TCR sequence derives from a person aged 18 to 75 in good health. Source material: peripheral blood mononuclear cells. The chain recombines TRBV20-1 with TRBJ2-7; 7 nucleotides line up with TRBD2. The CDR3 spells CSAWGGKDYEQYF. The sequenced CDR3 bases are TGCAGTGCTTGGGGGGGGAAAGACTACGAG.